These T cell receptor beta chains were read from a single sample in a study of cytomegalovirus exposure and HLA in healthy donors. Clones were read by immunoSEQ multiplex PCR, and TCRdb kept only the in-frame ones, dropping some. The table shows about 130,000 clones, with 70% to 90% occurring only once. Sequencing used PBMCs. The source is a woman aged 30 to 39 in good health and CMV-seropositive. CDR3s include the opening cysteine and the closing phenylalanine or tryptophan. A D gene is named only where the DNA matches it firmly. The listing skips clone size in some rows; elsewhere it reads once, few, many or a size class.

>.|TRBD1|TRBV7-9|TRBJ2-7
CASSPGQGNRYEQYF
TGTGCCAGCAGCCCGGGACAGGGGAATCGCTACGAGCAGTACTTC
>once|TRBD2|TRBV6-1|TRBJ2-1
CASSERTSPSYNEQFF
TGTGCCAGCAGTGAGAGGACTAGCCCCTCCTACAATGAGCAGTTCTTC
>.|.|TRBV28|TRBJ1-5
CASHEGNQPQHF
TGTGCCAGCCATGAGGGCAATCAGCCCCAGCATTTT
>.|.|TRBV19|TRBJ2-3
CASSSGGWSTDTQYF
TGTGCCAGTTCATCTGGCGGTTGGAGCACAGATACGCAGTATTTT
>.|TRBD2|TRBV9|TRBJ2-2
CASSVSGLAGGPDTGELFF
TGTGCCAGCAGCGTATCGGGACTAGCGGGAGGGCCCGACACCGGGGAGCTGTTTTTT
>.|.|TRBV2|TRBJ1-5
CASSRDRSNQPQHF
TGTGCCAGCAGCCGCGACAGAAGCAATCAGCCCCAGCATTTT
>.|.|TRBV2|TRBJ2-1
CASSEAPGLSYNEQFF
TGTGCCAGCAGTGAAGCGCCCGGACTCTCTTACAATGAGCAGTTCTTC
>.|.|TRBV19|TRBJ1-6
CASSPTHGRGNSPLHF
TGTGCCAGTAGCCCTACCCACGGGCGGGGTAATTCACCCCTCCACTTT
>.|TRBD1|TRBV6-1|TRBJ2-7
CASSGTGSNWGEQYF
TGTGCCAGCAGTGGGACAGGGTCAAATTGGGGCGAGCAGTACTTC
>.|.|TRBV6-1|TRBJ1-1
CASSEASWGGLNTEAFF
TGTGCCAGCAGTGAAGCGTCCTGGGGCGGATTGAACACTGAAGCTTTCTTT
>.|TRBD2|TRBV4-1|TRBJ2-5
CASSQSGGATSETQYF
TGCGCCAGCAGCCAGAGCGGGGGGGCAACTTCGGAGACCCAGTACTTC
>once|TRBD2|TRBV27|TRBJ2-7
CASSKQGLADYEQYF
TGTGCCAGCAGCAAACAGGGACTAGCGGACTACGAGCAGTACTTC
>.|TRBD1|TRBV19|TRBJ1-1
CASSLKGQVNTEAFF
TGTGCCAGTAGCCTTAAGGGACAGGTGAACACTGAAGCTTTCTTT
>many|.|TRBV14|TRBJ2-7
CASSQRDANSYEQYF
TGTGCCAGCAGCCAACGGGATGCGAACTCCTACGAGCAGTACTTC
>.|.|TRBV6-6|TRBJ1-2
CASSYNDRNYGYTF
TGTGCCAGCAGTTACAACGATAGAAACTATGGCTACACCTTC
>.|TRBD2|TRBV5-1|TRBJ2-7
CASSSLGSSGVTYEQYF
TGCGCCAGCAGCTCCCTGGGTAGTAGCGGGGTAACCTACGAGCAGTACTTC
>.|TRBD1|TRBV5-1|TRBJ1-4
CASSPDRVTGEQLFF
TGCGCCAGCAGCCCGGACAGGGTTACGGGTGAACAACTGTTTTTT
>.|TRBD1|TRBV10-3|TRBJ1-5
CAISERTGPYSNQPQHF
TGTGCCATCAGTGAGAGGACAGGGCCTTATAGCAATCAGCCCCAGCATTTT
>few|TRBD2|TRBV9|TRBJ2-2
CASSPSTGGWTSGRSRELFF
TGTGCCAGCAGCCCATCGACAGGGGGGTGGACTAGCGGGAGGTCGAGGGAGCTGTTTTTT
>.|TRBD1|TRBV9|TRBJ1-2
CASSSDRGDYGYTF
TGTGCCAGCAGCTCGGACAGGGGCGACTATGGCTACACCTTC
>.|.|TRBV19|TRBJ2-3
CASSIIHSSTDTQYF
TGTGCCAGTAGTATTATCCACTCCAGCACAGATACGCAGTATTTT
>.|TRBD2|TRBV29-1|TRBJ2-5
CSVEDSGSSETQYF
TGCAGCGTTGAGGATAGCGGGAGTTCTGAGACCCAGTACTTC
>.|.|TRBV7-9|TRBJ1-4
CASSLGPPNEKLFF
TGTGCCAGCAGCTTAGGGCCCCCTAATGAAAAACTGTTTTTT
>.|.|TRBV2|TRBJ2-5
CASSGRLGETQYF
TGTGCCAGCAGTGGTCGGCTAGGCGAGACCCAGTACTTC
>.|TRBD2|TRBV11-2|TRBJ2-1
CASSPTGEGYYNEQFF
TGTGCCAGCAGCCCAACCGGGGAGGGATACTACAATGAGCAGTTCTTC
>.|.|TRBV5-4|TRBJ1-5
CASSSGGNQPQHF
TGTGCCAGCAGCTCAGGGGGCAATCAGCCCCAGCATTTT
>.|TRBD1|TRBV4-1|TRBJ1-2
CASSETGGNYGYTF
TGCGCCAGCAGTGAAACAGGGGGCAACTATGGCTACACCTTC
>.|TRBD1|TRBV5-4|TRBJ2-7
CASSPGQRYEQYF
TGTGCCAGCAGCCCGGGACAGCGCTACGAGCAGTACTTC
>.|.|TRBV2|TRBJ2-7
CASSEVWGTSYEQYF
TGTGCCAGCAGTGAAGTTTGGGGGACTTCCTACGAGCAGTACTTC
>.|.|TRBV6-5|TRBJ2-7
CASSSLTDRTYEQYF
TGTGCCAGCAGTTCGTTAACAGACAGAACCTACGAGCAGTACTTC
>.|TRBD1|TRBV27|TRBJ2-7
CASSWGRPGQGTYEQYF
TGTGCCAGCAGTTGGGGACGACCGGGACAGGGAACCTACGAGCAGTACTTC
>.|TRBD1|TRBV5-1|TRBJ2-1
CASSIVPGQGNEQFF
TGCGCCAGCAGCATCGTCCCGGGACAGGGGAATGAGCAGTTCTTC